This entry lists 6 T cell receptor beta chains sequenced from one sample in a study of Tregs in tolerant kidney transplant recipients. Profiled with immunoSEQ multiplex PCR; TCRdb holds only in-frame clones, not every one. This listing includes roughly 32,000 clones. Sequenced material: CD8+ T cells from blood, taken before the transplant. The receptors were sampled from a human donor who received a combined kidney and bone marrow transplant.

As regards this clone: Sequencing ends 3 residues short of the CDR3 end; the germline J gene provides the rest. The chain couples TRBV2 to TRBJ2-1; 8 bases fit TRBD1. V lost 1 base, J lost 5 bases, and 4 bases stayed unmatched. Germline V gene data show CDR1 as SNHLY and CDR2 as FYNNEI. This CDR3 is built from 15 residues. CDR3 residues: CASSEGRTGNNEQFF. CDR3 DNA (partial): TGTGCCAGCAGTGAAGGAAGGACAGGGAACAATGAG.

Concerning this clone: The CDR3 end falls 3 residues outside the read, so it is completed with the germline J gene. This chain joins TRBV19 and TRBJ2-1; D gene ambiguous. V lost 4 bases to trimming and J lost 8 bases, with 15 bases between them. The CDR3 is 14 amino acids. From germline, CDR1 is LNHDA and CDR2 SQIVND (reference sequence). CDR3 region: CASSTEDTDDEQFF. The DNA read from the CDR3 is TGTGCCAGTAGTACCGAGGATACAGACGATGAG.

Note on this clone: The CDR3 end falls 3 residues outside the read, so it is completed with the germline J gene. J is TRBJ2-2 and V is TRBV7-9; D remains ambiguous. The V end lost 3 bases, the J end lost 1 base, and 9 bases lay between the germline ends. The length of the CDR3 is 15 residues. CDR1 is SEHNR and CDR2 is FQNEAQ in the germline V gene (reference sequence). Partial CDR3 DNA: TGTGCCAGCAGCTTCCAAGGGTTGAACACCGGGGAG. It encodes CASSFQGLNTGE. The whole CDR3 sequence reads CASSFQGLNTGELFF. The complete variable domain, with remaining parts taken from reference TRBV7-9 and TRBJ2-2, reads DTGVSQNPRHKITKRGQNVTFRCDPISEHNRLYWYRQTLGQGPEFLTYFQNEAQLEKSRLLSDRFSAERPKGSFSTLEIQRTEQGDSAMYLCASSFQGLNTGELFFGEGSRLTVL.

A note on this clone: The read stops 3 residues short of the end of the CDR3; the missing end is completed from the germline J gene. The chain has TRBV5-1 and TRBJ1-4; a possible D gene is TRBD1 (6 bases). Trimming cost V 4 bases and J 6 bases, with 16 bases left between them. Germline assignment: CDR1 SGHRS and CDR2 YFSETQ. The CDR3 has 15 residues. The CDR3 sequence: CASSPLRGGDEKLFF. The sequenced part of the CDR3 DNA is TGCGCCAGCAGCCCCCTGAGGGGGGGAGATGAAAAA.

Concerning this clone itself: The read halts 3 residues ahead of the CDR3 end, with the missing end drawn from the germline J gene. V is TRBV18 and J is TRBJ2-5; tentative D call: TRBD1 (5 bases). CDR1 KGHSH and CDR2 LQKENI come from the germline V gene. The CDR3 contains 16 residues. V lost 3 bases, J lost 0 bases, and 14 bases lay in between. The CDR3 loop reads CASSPSKTEYQETQYF. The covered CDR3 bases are TGTGCCAGCTCACCGTCTAAGACAGAGTACCAAGAGACC.

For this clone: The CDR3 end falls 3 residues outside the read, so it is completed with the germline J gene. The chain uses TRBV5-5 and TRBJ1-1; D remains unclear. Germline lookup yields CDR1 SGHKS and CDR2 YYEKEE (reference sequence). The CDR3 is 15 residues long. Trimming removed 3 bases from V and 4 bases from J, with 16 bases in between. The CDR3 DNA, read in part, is TGTGCCAGCAGCTGGCTAGGCATTACGGGCACTGAA. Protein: CASSWLGITGTE. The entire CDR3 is CASSWLGITGTEAFF.